This paragraph covers one T cell receptor (beta chain) sequence. Its target is not known. One entry per CDR3 protein, called by TCRdb with MiXCR from the 5' RACE reads. The sample includes about 190,000 distinct CDR3 sequences, around a sixth of them seen just once. The data were obtained in a study of identical twins. Findings and limits, study-wide: Whereas memory repertoires showed no such difference, abundant cord blood beta clonotypes carried fewer insertions. The study found weaker excess twin sharing in beta out-of-frame sequences.

Trimming shortened V by 5 bases and J by 5 bases, and 13 bases separated the two germline ends. The germline V gene encodes CDR1 SGHAT and CDR2 FQNNGV. The CDR3 spans 15 residues. This sample was shared with a second study, whose subject was T cells expressing NK-cell markers. According to that study: Seropositivity for HCMV was found in seven of the eight sequenced donors, with one seronegative.

The TCR sequence derives from a woman aged 18-29 years in good health. Sequencing input: CD8+ T cells sorted from blood. V gene TRBV11-2 combines with J gene TRBJ1-6; D unresolved. DNA for the CDR3: TGTGCCAGCAGCCTCGGAGTCTGGGATAATTCACCCCTCCACTTT. This translates into CASSLGVWDNSPLHF.